The T cell receptor beta chain under discussion was sequenced for a study of T cells in Graves' hyperthyroidism and ophthalmopathy. The V end lost 6 bases, the J end lost 3 bases, and 6 bases lay between the germline ends. CDR1 is DFQATT and CDR2 is SNEGSKA in the germline V gene (reference sequence). The CDR3 totals 10 residues. There were TCR beta CDR3 regions amplified from RNA transcripts. When the TCR CDR3 underwent first-round RT-PCR, the HTBI primer set was used. TCRdb re-derived calls from the multiplex PCR reads in MiXCR, one entry per CDR3 protein. The sample lists around 300,000 distinct CDR3 sequences, roughly 19% occurring once. This clonotype was recorded many times.

The sequencing sample was made of blood. V gene TRBV20-1 combines with J gene TRBJ2-7, with D unresolved. This receptor was obtained from a man between 45 and 60 years old with Graves' ophthalmopathy. This CDR3 reads CSALYYEQYF. CDR3 in DNA: TGCAGTGCGCTGTACTACGAGCAGTACTTC.